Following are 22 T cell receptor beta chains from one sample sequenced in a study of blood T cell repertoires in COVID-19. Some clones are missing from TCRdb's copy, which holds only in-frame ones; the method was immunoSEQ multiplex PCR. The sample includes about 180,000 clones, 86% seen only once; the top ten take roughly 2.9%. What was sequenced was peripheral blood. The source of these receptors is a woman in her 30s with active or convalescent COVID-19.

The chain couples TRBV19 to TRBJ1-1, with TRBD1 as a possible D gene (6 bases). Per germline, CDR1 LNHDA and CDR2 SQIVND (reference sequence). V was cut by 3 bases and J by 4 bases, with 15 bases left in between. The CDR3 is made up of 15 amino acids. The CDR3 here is CASSMSRGLGTEAFF. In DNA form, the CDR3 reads TGTGCCAGTAGTATGTCCAGGGGCTTGGGCACTGAAGCTTTCTTT.

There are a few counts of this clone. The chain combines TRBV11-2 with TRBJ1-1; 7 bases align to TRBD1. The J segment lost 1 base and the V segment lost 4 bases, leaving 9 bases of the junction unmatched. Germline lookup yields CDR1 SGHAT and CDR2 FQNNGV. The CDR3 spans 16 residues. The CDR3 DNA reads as TGTGCCAGCAGCTCTTCCAGGGGGACAGCGAACACTGAAGCTTTCTTT. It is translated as CASSSSRGTANTEAFF. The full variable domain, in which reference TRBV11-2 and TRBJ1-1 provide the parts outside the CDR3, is EAGVAQSPRYKIIEKRQSVAFWCNPISGHATLYWYQQILGQGPKLLIQFQNNGVVDDSQLPKDRFSAERLKGVDSTLKIQPAKLEDSAVYLCASSSSRGTANTEAFFGQGTRLTVV.

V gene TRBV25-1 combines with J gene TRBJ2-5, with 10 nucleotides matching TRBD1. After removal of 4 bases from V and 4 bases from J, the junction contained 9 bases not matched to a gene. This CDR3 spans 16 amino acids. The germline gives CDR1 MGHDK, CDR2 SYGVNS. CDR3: CASSATAGQGSETQYF. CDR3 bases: TGTGCCAGCAGTGCCACTGCGGGACAGGGGTCAGAGACCCAGTACTTC.

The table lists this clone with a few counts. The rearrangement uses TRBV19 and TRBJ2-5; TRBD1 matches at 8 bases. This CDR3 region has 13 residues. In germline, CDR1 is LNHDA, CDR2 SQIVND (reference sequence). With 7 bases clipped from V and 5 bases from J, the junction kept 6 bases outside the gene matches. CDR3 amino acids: CASNPQGAETQYF. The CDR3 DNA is TGTGCCAGTAACCCTCAGGGGGCGGAGACCCAGTACTTC.

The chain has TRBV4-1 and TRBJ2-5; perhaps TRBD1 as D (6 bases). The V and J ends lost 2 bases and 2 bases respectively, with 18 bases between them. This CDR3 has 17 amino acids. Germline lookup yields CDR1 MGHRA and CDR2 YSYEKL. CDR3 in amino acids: CASSQRESRDIQETQYF. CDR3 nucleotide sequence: TGCGCCAGCAGCCAACGAGAGAGTCGGGACATTCAAGAGACCCAGTACTTC.

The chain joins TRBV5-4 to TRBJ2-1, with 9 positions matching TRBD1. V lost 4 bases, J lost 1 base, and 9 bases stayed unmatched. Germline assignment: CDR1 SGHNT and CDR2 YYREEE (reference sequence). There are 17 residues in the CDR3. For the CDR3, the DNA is TGTGCCAGCAGCCGTCGACAGGGGGTCTGGTCCTACAATGAGCAGTTCTTC. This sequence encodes CASSRRQGVWSYNEQFF.

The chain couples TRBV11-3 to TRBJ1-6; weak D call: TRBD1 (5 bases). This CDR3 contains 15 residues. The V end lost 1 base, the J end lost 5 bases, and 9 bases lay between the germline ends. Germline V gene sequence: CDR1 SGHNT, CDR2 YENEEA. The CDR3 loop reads CASSLGADNNSPLHF. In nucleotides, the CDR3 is TGTGCCAGCAGCTTAGGCGCGGACAATAATTCACCCCTCCACTTT.

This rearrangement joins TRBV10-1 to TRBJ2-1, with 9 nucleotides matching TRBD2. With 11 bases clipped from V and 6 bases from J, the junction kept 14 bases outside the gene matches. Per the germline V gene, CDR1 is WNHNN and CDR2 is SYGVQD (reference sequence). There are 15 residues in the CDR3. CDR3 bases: TGCGCCGGCGGACTAGCGACCTCCCATAGCAATGAGCAGTTCTTC. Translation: CAGGLATSHSNEQFF.

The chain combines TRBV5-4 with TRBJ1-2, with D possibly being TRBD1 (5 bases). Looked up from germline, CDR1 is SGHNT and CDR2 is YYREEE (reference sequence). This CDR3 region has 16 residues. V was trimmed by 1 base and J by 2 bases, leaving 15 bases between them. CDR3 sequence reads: CASSLRAGRMNYGYTF. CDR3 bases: TGTGCCAGCAGCTTGAGGGCAGGGCGGATGAACTATGGCTACACCTTC.

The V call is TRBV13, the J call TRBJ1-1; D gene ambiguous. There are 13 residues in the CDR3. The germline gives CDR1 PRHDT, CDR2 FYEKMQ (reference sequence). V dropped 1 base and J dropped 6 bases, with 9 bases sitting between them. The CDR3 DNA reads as TGTGCCAGCAGCTTAGTCCGAGGCGCTGAAGCTTTCTTT. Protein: CASSLVRGAEAFF.

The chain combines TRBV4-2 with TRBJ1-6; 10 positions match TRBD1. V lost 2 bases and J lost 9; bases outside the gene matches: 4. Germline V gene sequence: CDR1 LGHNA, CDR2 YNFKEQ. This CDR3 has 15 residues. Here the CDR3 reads CASSQPGQGTSPLHF. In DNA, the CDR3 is TGTGCCAGCAGCCAACCGGGACAGGGGACTTCACCCCTCCACTTT.

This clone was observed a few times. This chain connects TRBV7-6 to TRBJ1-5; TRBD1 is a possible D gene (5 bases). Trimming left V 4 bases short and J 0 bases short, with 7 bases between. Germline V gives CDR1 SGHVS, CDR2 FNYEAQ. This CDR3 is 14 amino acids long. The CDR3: CASSSGDSNQPQHF. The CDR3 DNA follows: TGTGCCAGCAGCTCGGGGGATAGCAATCAGCCCCAGCATTTT.

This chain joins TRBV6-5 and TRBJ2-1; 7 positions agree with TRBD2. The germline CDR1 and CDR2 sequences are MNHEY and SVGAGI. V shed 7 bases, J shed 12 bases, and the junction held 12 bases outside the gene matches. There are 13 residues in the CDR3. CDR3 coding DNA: TGTGCCAGCATTCAGGTTGGGGGGGTAGGGCAGTTCTTC. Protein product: CASIQVGGVGQFF.

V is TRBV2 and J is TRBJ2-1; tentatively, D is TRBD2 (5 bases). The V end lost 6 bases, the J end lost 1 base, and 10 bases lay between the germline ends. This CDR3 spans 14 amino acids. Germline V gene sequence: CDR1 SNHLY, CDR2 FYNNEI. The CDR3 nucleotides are TGTGCCAGCAGCTTCGGGGATTCCTACAATGAGCAGTTCTTC. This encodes CASSFGDSYNEQFF.

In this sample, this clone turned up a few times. The CDR3 nucleotides are TGTGCCACCAGTGATTCCCCGGGAGGGTTTGAGCAGTTCTTC. Translation: CATSDSPGGFEQFF. The V call is TRBV24-1, the J call TRBJ2-1, with 8 positions matching TRBD2. The CDR3 is 14 residues long. V was clipped by 2 bases and J by 9 bases; unmatched bases: 5. Germline V lookup: CDR1 KGHDR, CDR2 SFDVKD.

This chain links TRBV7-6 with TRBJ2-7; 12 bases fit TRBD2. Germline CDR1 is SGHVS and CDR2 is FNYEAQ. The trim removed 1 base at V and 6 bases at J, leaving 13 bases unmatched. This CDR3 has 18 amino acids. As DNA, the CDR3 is TGTGCCAGCAGCTTAGAGCCCTCGGCTAGCGGGAGGGCCGGCGAGCAGTACTTC. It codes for CASSLEPSASGRAGEQYF.

The CDR3 is CATSTALGGSGNTIYF. In DNA form, the CDR3 reads TGTGCCACCAGCACAGCCTTAGGGGGCTCTGGAAACACCATATATTTT. The genes are TRBV15 and TRBJ1-3, with D possibly being TRBD1 (6 bases). Germline-derived CDR1 and CDR2 are LNHNV and YYDKDF (reference sequence). V gave up 4 bases and J gave up 0 bases, with 13 bases separating them. CDR3 length equals 16 residues.

The CDR3 DNA is TGTGCCAGCAGTGACTCAACAAATCAGCCCCAGCATTTT. Translation gives CASSDSTNQPQHF. V and J are TRBV2 and TRBJ1-5, with D uncertain. V gave up 3 bases and J gave up 4 bases, with 7 bases separating them. The germline V gene encodes CDR1 SNHLY and CDR2 FYNNEI. The CDR3 is 13 amino acids.

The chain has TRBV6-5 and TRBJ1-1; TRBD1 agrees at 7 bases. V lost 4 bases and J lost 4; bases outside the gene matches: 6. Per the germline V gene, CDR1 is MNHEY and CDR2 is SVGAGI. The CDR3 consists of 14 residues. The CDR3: CASSSNRGGTEAFF. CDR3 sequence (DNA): TGTGCCAGCAGTTCCAACAGGGGAGGCACTGAAGCTTTCTTT.

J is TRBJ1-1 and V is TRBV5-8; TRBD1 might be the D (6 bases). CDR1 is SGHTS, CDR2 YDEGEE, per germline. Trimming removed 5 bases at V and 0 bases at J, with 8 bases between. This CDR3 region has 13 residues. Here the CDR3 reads CASRWTVNTEAFF. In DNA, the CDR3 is TGTGCCAGCAGATGGACAGTGAACACTGAAGCTTTCTTT.

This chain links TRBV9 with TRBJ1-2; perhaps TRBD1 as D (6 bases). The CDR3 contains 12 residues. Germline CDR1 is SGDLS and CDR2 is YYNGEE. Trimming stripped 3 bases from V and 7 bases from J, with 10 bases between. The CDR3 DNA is TGTGCCAGCAGCGACAGGGTCGCTGGCTACACCTTC. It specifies CASSDRVAGYTF.

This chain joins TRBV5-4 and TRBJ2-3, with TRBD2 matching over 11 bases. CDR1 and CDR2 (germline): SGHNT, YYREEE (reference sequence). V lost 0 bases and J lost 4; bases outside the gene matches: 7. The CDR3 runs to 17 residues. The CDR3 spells CASSLARLAGGADTQYF. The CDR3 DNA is TGTGCCAGCAGCTTGGCCAGGCTAGCGGGGGGTGCAGATACGCAGTATTTT.